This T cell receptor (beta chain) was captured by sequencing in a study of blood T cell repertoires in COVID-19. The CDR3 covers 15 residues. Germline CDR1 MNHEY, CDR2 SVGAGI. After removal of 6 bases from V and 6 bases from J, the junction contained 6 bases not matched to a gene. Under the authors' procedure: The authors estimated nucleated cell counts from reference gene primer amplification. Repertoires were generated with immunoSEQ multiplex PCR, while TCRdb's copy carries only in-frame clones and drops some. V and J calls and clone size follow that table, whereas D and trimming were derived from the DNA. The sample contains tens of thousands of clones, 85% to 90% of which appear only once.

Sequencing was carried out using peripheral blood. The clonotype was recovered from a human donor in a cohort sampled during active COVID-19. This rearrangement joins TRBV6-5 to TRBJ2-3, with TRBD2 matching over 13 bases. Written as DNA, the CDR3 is TGTGCCAGCAGGCTGACTAGCGGGGGGATGGATACGCAGTATTTT. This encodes CASRLTSGGMDTQYF.